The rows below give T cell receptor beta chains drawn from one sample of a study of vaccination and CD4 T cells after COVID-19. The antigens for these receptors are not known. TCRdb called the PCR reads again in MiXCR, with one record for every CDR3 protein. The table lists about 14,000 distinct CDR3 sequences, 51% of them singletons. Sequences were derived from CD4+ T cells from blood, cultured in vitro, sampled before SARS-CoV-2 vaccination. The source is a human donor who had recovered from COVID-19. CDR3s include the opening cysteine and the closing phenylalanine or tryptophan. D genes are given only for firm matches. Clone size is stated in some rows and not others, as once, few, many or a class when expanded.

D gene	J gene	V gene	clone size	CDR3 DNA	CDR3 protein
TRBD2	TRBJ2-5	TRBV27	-	TGTGCCAGCAGTTTATCGAGAGGACTAGCGGGGGGTGAGACCCAGTACTTC	CASSLSRGLAGGETQYF
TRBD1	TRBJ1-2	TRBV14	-	TGTGCCAGCAGCCAAGTGTCGGGACAGGGCATGGGTGGCTACACCTTC	CASSQVSGQGMGGYTF
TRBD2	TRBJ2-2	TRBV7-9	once	TGTGCCAGCAGCCTCGAGGGACTAGCGACCGGGGAGCTGTTTTTT	CASSLEGLATGELFF
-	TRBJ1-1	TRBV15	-	TGTGCCACCAGCAGAGATCGAATGGGCACTGAAGCTTTCTTT	CATSRDRMGTEAFF
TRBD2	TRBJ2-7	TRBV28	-	TGTGCCAGCAGTCCTCCTAGCGGGAGTTACGAGCAGTACTTC	CASSPPSGSYEQYF
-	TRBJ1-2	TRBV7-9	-	TGTGCCAGCAGCCCCCAGGTGGGTGGCTACACCTTC	CASSPQVGGYTF
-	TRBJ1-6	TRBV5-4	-	TGTGCCAGCAGCGACCTCGGGACTCCCGAGAATTCACCCCTCCACTTT	CASSDLGTPENSPLHF
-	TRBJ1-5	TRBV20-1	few	TGCAGTGCCGAAAGGACGGGGAATAGCAATCAGCCCCAGCATTTT	CSAERTGNSNQPQHF
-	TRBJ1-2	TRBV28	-	TGTGCCAGCAGTATGCCAGGCGGGTCGTGGAATGGCTACACCTTC	CASSMPGGSWNGYTF
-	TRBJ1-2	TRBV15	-	TGTGCCACCAGCAGAGGGGGGGGGTACTATGGCTACACCTTC	CATSRGGGYYGYTF
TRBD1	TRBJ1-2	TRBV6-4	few	TGTGCCAGCAGTGGGACAGGGGGCTCCTACACCTTC	CASSGTGGSYTF
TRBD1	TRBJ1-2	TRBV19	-	TGTGCCAGCCGGACAGGGAAAGGCTACACCTTC	CASRTGKGYTF
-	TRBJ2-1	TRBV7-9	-	TGTTCGGGGGAGCCGGCCTACAATGAGCAGTTCTTC	CSGEPAYNEQFF
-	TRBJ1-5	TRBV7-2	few	TGTGCCAGCAGTTGGGAGGTGTTTGGGCCCCAGCATTTT	CASSWEVFGPQHF
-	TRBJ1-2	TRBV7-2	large	TGTGCCAGCAGCATAACGACCAATAGGGCCAGCCTCTATGGCTACACCTTC	CASSITTNRASLYGYTF
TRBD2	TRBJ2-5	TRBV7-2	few	TGTGCCAGCAGCTTGGACTTAGCGGGGGGGCGGCGAGAGACCCAGTACTTC	CASSLDLAGGRRETQYF
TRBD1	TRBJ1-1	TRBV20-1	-	TGCAGTGGGTCCACAGGGGGCGCGGTCACTGAAGCTTTCTTT	CSGSTGGAVTEAFF
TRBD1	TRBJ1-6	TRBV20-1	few	TGCAGTGCGATTGGACCAGGGGGAGTTAGTTCACCCCTCCACTTT	CSAIGPGGVSSPLHF
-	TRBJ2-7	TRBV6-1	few	TGTGCCAGCAGCCCTCCGACAGGCTCCTACGAGCAGTACTTC	CASSPPTGSYEQYF
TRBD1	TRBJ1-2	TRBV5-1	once	TGCGCCAGCAGCCCGGGACAGGGAGATCGCTACACCTTC	CASSPGQGDRYTF
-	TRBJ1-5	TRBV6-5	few	TGTGCCAGCAGTTACGGCTGGAATAGCAATCAGCCCCAGCATTTT	CASSYGWNSNQPQHF
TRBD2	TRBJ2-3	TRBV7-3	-	TGTGCCAGCAGCTTAATCGGGGGGGCGACAGATACGCAGTATTTT	CASSLIGGATDTQYF
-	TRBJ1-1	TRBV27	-	TGTGCCAGTGGCACTGGACGAACCCCCACTGAAGCTTTCTTT	CASGTGRTPTEAFF